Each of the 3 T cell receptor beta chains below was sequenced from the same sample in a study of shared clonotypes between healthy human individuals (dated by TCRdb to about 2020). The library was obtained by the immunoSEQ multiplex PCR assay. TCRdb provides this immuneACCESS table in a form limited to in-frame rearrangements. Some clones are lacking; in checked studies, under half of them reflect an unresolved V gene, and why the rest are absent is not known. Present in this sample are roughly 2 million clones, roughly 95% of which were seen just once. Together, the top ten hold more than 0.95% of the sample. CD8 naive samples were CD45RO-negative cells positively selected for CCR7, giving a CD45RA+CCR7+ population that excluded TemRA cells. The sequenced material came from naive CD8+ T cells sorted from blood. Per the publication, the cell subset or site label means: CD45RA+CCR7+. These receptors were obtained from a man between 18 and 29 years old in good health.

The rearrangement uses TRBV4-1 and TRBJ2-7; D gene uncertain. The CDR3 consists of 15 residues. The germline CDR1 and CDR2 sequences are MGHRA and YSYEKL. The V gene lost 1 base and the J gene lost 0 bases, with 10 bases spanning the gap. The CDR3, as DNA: TGCGCCAGCAGCCAAGCTCTTACATCCTCCTACGAGCAGTACTTC. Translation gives CASSQALTSSYEQYF.

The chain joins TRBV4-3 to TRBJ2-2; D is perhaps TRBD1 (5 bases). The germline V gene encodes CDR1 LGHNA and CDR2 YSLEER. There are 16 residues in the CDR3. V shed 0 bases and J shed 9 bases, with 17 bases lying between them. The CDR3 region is CASSQDGAASNWELFF. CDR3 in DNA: TGCGCCAGCAGCCAAGATGGGGCAGCCTCCAATTGGGAGCTGTTTTTT.

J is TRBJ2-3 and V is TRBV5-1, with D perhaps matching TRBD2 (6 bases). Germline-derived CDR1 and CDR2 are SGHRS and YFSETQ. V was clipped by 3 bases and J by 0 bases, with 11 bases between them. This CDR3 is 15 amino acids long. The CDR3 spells CASSYGTSSTDTQYF. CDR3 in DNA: TGCGCCAGCAGCTATGGGACTTCTAGCACAGATACGCAGTATTTT.